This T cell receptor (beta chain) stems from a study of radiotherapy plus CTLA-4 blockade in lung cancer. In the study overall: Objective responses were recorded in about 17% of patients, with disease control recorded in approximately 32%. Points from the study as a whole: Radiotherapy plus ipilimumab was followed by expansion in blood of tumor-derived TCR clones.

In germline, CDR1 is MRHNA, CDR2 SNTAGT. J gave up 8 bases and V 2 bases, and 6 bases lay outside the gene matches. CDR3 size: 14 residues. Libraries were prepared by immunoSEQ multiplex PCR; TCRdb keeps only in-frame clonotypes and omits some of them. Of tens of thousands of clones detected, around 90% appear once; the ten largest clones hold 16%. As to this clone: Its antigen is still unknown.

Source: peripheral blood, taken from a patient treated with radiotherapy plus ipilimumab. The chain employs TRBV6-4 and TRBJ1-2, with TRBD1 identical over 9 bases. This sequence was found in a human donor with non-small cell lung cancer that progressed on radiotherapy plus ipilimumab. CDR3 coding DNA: TGTGCCAGCAGTGACGGGACAGGGCTGAGGGGCTACACCTTC. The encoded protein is CASSDGTGLRGYTF.